This T cell receptor (beta chain) was sequenced during a study of blood T cell repertoires in COVID-19. Study background: Collection of acute and convalescent COVID-19 samples took place in the United States, Italy and Spain. T cells, B-cell-depleted T cells, or PBMCs provided the cDNA or gDNA that served as material.

In Seattle, patients joined the study during active infection and were tracked longitudinally. Data came from immunoSEQ multiplex PCR; TCRdb stores just in-frame clones and leaves some out. Of over 150,000 clones listed, 85% to 90% are singletons. Sequencing used peripheral blood. The origin of this receptor is a woman of 80 years or more with COVID-19, enrolled during active disease.

The CDR3 reads CASSPPSVGAGRSGELFF. The CDR3 coding sequence is TGTGCCAGCAGTCCGCCCAGCGTTGGGGCGGGAAGGTCCGGGGAGCTGTTTTTT. The chain uses TRBV27 and TRBJ2-2; D perhaps matches TRBD2 (6 bases). The CDR3 length is 18 residues. Germline CDR1 MNHEY, CDR2 SMNVEV (reference sequence). Trimming took off 5 bases at V and 6 bases at J, with 25 bases between the two ends.